A single T cell receptor beta chain is shown here with its context. Sequencing was performed with immunoSEQ multiplex PCR; in TCRdb, only in-frame clones are kept and a portion is missing. The repertoire holds 150,000 or so clones, with 75% to 90% as singletons. The CDR3 has 13 residues. The germline V and J ends were trimmed by 5 bases and 8 bases, with 15 bases remaining between them. CDR1 is MNHEY, CDR2 SMNVEV, per germline (reference sequence). The sample is drawn from a study of cytomegalovirus exposure and HLA in healthy donors. The sequence was collected from a man aged 18-30 years in good health and CMV-seropositive. This chain uses TRBV27 with TRBJ1-2, with D hard to call. Sequenced input: PBMCs. The DNA of the CDR3 is TGTGCCAGCAGTCCAACGACGGGCGGGGGCTACACCTTC. Translation gives CASSPTTGGGYTF.